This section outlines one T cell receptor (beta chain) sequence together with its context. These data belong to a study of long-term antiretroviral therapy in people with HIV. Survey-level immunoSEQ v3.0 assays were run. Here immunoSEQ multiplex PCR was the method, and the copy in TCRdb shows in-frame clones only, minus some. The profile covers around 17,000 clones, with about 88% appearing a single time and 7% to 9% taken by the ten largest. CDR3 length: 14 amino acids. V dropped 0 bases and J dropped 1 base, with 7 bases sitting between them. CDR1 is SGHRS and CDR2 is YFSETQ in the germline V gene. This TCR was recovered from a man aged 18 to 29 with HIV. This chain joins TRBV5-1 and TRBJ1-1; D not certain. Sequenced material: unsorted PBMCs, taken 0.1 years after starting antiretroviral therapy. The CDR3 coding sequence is TGCGCCAGCAGCTTGGAGAACAGGAACACTGAAGCTTTCTTT. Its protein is CASSLENRNTEAFF.